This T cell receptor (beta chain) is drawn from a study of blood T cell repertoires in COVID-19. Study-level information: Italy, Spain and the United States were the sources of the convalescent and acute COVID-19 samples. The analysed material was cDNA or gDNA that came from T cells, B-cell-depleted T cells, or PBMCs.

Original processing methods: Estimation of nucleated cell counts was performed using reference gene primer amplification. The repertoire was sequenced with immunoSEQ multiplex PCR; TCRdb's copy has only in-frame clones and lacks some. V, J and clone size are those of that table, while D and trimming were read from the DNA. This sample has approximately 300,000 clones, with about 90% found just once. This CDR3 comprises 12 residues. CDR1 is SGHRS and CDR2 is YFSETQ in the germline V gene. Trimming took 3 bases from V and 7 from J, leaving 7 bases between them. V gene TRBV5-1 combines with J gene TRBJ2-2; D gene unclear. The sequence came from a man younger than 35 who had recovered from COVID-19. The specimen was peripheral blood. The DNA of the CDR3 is TGCGCCAGCAGCTACGGGTTCGGGGAGCTGTTTTTT. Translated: CASSYGFGELFF.